The following is a T cell receptor beta chain sequence with its context. Its specific antigen is unknown. No base quality information exists; no much larger clone differs at one position. V lost 2 bases and J lost 2 bases; the stretch between them is 13 bases long. The CDR3 has 16 amino acids, counting the end cysteine and phenylalanine. Of the read, only the CDR3 DNA is kept; its 48 bases are in frame from base 1. Taken from the germline V gene, the CDR1 and CDR2 loops are SGHVS and FQNEAQ. This sample is drawn from a study of graft-versus-host responses after intestinal transplantation (dated by TCRdb to the early 2020s). In the study overall: The transplants that recipients got were multivisceral, liver-intestinal, or isolated intestinal. Every recipient was given anti-thymocyte globulin induction, followed by about 3 years of maintenance tacrolimus and steroids. Bulk TCR-beta CDR3 sequencing was used to track graft-versus-host and host-versus-graft alloreactive T cell clones in the graft, circulation and bone marrow after intestinal transplantation. To identify alloreactive clones, pre-transplant mixed lymphocyte reaction products were sequenced and compared with unstimulated pre-transplant donor and recipient T cells. The cohort enrolled about two dozen intestinal transplant recipients, one of whom was a retransplant, and a few patients without pretransplant specimens were excluded. Donor T cell macrochimerism was defined as a peak of at least 4% donor T cells among recipient peripheral blood mononuclear cells. Rather than being sequenced by the commercial service, samples from a few later patients were sequenced in-house on an Illumina MiSeq and processed with MiXCR.

Blood samples were collected up to 4 times in the first month after transplant and then at least monthly when available. What the work shows at the level of the full study, not this receptor alone: GvH clones were detected in recipient bone marrow, and some of these GvH clones were observed earlier in ileal mucosa or blood, consistent with an intestinal mucosal origin. The conclusions were limited by the relatively low number and heterogeneity of the intestinal transplant patients. High GvH to HvG T cell clonal ratios were observed in the allografts of patients with donor T cell macrochimerism. Peak levels of circulating GvH clones were associated with declines in HvG clones early after transplant.

Library creation used the immunoSEQ multiplex PCR assay. For most patients, genomic DNA was subjected to high-throughput TCR-beta CDR3 sequencing by Adaptive Biotechnologies. The original methods were these. TCR sequencing data for approximately 17 patients were retrieved from Adaptive's ImmunoSEQ software; a few other patients were processed with MiXCR and VDJtools. CDR3 nucleotide sequences shared by donor and recipient were removed because the origin of these sequences could not be assigned. To count as alloreactive, a clone needed at least 2-fold expansion over unstimulated cells and a minimum CFSE-low frequency of 0.002% (template counts) or 0.001% (read counts). Mappable clones were those detected in sequenced pre-transplant spleen, lymph node, or MLR CFSE-low populations of the donor or recipient. Cumulative frequency of alloreactive clones was calculated as a percentage of all sequences weighted by copy number. TCRdb's version of the immuneACCESS table is confined to in-frame rearrangements and falls short of the full clone set. An unresolved V gene accounts for under half of the shortfall where checked; the remainder is of unknown origin. The V and J calls and clone size come from that table; D and trimming were worked out from the DNA. Across this sample there are approximately 28,000 clones, with 70% to 90% seen only once. The ten largest clones take up around a tenth of the sample.

The sequence derives from a human patient who received an intestinal transplant, so some T cells may come from the graft donor. This chain is built from TRBV7-8 and TRBJ1-5; tentative D gene TRBD1, with 6 bases matching. The sequenced sample was PBMCs, obtained about 420 days after intestinal transplantation. The CDR3 is CASSLRSDSGNQPQHF. The base sequence is TGTGCCAGCAGCTTACGATCGGACAGTGGCAATCAGCCCCAGCATTTT.